Listed below are T cell receptor beta chains from one sample, sequenced in a study of blood T cells in healthy people across ages. Each CDR3 protein is one row after TCRdb ran MiXCR on the 5' RACE reads. The data contain over 1.5 million distinct CDR3 sequences, 49% of them singletons. The sequenced material came from blood. These receptors originate from a woman in her thirties or forties in good health. The CDR3 runs from the conserved cysteine through the conserved F or W. A D gene is named only where the DNA matches it firmly. Clone size is stated in some rows and not others, as once, few, many or a class when expanded.

v_gene	abundance	d_gene	j_gene	CDR3aa	CDR3nt
TRBV4-3	-	-	TRBJ2-7	CASSQDATEYYEQYF	TGCGCCAGCAGCCAAGATGCAACAGAATACTACGAGCAGTACTTC
TRBV5-1	-	TRBD1	TRBJ2-5	CASSLAFPGQGGTQYF	TGCGCCAGCAGCTTGGCCTTTCCGGGACAGGGCGGGACCCAGTACTTC
TRBV7-9	-	TRBD1	TRBJ2-5	CASSLGQGYLDEQYF	TGTGCCAGCAGCTTGGGACAGGGGTATCTAGATGAGCAGTACTTC
TRBV7-9	-	TRBD1	TRBJ1-2	CASSLMGQGQGYTF	TGTGCCAGCAGCTTGATGGGACAGGGGCAGGGCTACACCTTC
TRBV29-1	once	-	TRBJ1-1	CSVSRSHGLNTEAFF	TGCAGCGTCTCAAGATCCCACGGATTGAACACTGAAGCTTTCTTT
TRBV29-1	-	TRBD1	TRBJ2-1	CSVREGTGALAGMGNEQFF	TGCAGCGTCAGGGAGGGGACAGGGGCTCTGGCGGGGATGGGCAATGAGCAGTTCTTC
TRBV27	-	-	TRBJ2-5	CASSKPQETQYF	TGTGCCAGCAGCAAACCCCAAGAGACCCAGTACTTC
TRBV15	few	-	TRBJ1-2	CATSNRNRNDYTF	TGTGCCACCAGCAATCGGAACAGGAATGACTACACCTTC
TRBV4-2	few	TRBD1	TRBJ2-1	CASSPGQGALNEQFF	TGTGCCAGCAGCCCGGGACAGGGGGCGTTGAATGAGCAGTTCTTC
TRBV4-3	-	-	TRBJ2-5	CASSQGGTAKQYF	TGCGCCAGCAGCCAAGGGGGGACGGCGAAGCAGTACTTC
TRBV7-2	once	-	TRBJ1-2	CASSLGVPRVDYGYTF	TGTGCCAGCAGCTTGGGGGTCCCTAGAGTAGACTATGGCTACACCTTC
TRBV7-2	many	-	TRBJ2-1	CASSLGGGPYNEQFF	TGTGCCAGCAGCTTAGGGGGGGGCCCCTACAATGAGCAGTTCTTC
TRBV7-9	-	TRBD1	TRBJ1-6	CASSPLYRDRGLGSPLHF	TGTGCCAGCAGCCCCCTTTACCGGGACAGGGGGCTAGGTTCACCCCTCCACTTT
TRBV4-3	-	-	TRBJ2-3	CASSQGLRDTQYF	TGCGCCAGCAGCCAAGGCCTTCGGGATACGCAGTATTTT
TRBV10-3	few	-	TRBJ2-5	CAISDHQGGRETQYF	TGTGCCATCAGTGACCACCAAGGGGGACGGGAGACCCAGTACTTC
TRBV9	-	-	TRBJ2-7	CASSVDLSGTQYF	TGTGCCAGCAGCGTAGATCTTTCGGGCACCCAGTACTTC
TRBV10-1	-	-	TRBJ2-7	CASSDGITYEQYF	TGCGCCAGCAGTGACGGAATCACCTACGAGCAGTACTTC
TRBV4-3	-	-	TRBJ2-5	CASSQDRDFQETQYF	TGCGCCAGCAGCCAAGACCGGGACTTCCAAGAGACCCAGTACTTC
TRBV20-1	-	-	TRBJ1-4	CSARDRGASNEKLFF	TGCAGTGCTAGAGATCGGGGGGCTTCTAATGAAAAACTGTTTTTT
TRBV10-3	-	TRBD2	TRBJ2-3	CAISESQIGGGLTDTQYF	TGTGCCATCAGTGAGTCGCAAATTGGCGGGGGACTCACAGATACGCAGTATTTT
TRBV6-1	few	TRBD2	TRBJ2-3	CASSVVGLAGVVGTDTQYF	TGTGCCAGCAGTGTGGTAGGACTAGCGGGGGTTGTAGGCACAGATACGCAGTATTTT
TRBV9	-	-	TRBJ2-5	CASSVEAETQYF	TGTGCCAGCAGCGTAGAGGCAGAGACCCAGTACTTC
TRBV7-2	-	TRBD1	TRBJ1-1	CASSLLVTGGRTEAFF	TGTGCCAGCAGCCTACTCGTCACAGGGGGCCGCACTGAAGCTTTCTTT
TRBV4-2	-	-	TRBJ2-7	CASSQVSVRQGLYEQYF	TGTGCCAGCAGCCAAGTCTCTGTTCGGCAGGGGCTCTACGAGCAGTACTTC
TRBV20-1	-	-	TRBJ2-7	CSATALRLDYEQYF	TGCAGTGCTACCGCGCTGCGGCTCGACTACGAGCAGTACTTC
TRBV10-3	-	-	TRBJ2-7	CAISEGLAGEQYF	TGTGCCATCAGTGAGGGATTAGCCGGGGAGCAGTACTTC
TRBV12-3/TRBV12-4	-	TRBD2	TRBJ2-4	CASSQGLAGQGGQYF	TGTGCCAGCAGCCAAGGACTAGCGGGGCAAGGGGGGCAGTACTTC
TRBV25-1	-	-	TRBJ2-3	CASSGSSPDAQYF	TGTGCCAGCAGTGGGTCCTCGCCAGATGCGCAGTATTTT
TRBV7-9	few	-	TRBJ2-1	CASSLGRGAWNEQFF	TGTGCCAGCAGCTTAGGACGGGGGGCTTGGAATGAGCAGTTCTTC
TRBV28	-	-	TRBJ2-5	CASSSVHGPEETQYF	TGTGCCAGCAGTTCAGTGCACGGCCCCGAAGAGACCCAGTACTTC
TRBV7-2	few	TRBD2	TRBJ2-3	CASSLGSGGHTDTQYF	TGTGCCAGCAGCTTAGGTAGCGGGGGACACACAGATACGCAGTATTTT
TRBV27	-	-	TRBJ2-7	CASSLLGNQYEQYF	TGTGCCAGCAGTTTATTGGGGAATCAGTACGAGCAGTACTTC
TRBV25-1	-	TRBD2	TRBJ2-3	CASSTQGGITDTQYF	TGTGCCAGCAGCACCCAGGGAGGGATAACAGATACGCAGTATTTT
TRBV5-1	-	TRBD1	TRBJ2-7	CASIPAPGQGSYEQYF	TGCGCCAGCATTCCCGCACCGGGACAGGGCTCCTACGAGCAGTACTTC
TRBV20-1	-	-	TRBJ2-1	CSARKRASEQFF	TGCAGTGCTAGGAAAAGGGCATCTGAGCAGTTCTTC
TRBV28	few	-	TRBJ2-1	CASKPQDRNEQFF	TGTGCCAGCAAACCTCAGGACAGAAATGAGCAGTTCTTC
TRBV29-1	many	-	TRBJ2-7	CSAGQSHEQYF	TGCAGCGCCGGACAGAGCCACGAGCAGTACTTC
TRBV29-1	few	-	TRBJ2-5	CSVEARGGGQETQYF	TGCAGCGTTGAAGCCAGGGGGGGCGGCCAAGAGACCCAGTACTTC
TRBV6-1	-	TRBD1	TRBJ2-4	CASSGSGTGEKNIQYF	TGTGCCAGCAGTGGATCCGGGACAGGAGAAAAAAACATTCAGTACTTC
TRBV10-3	-	TRBD1	TRBJ2-7	CAISPGQGSPYEQYF	TGTGCCATCAGCCCCGGACAGGGAAGCCCCTACGAGCAGTACTTC
TRBV7-2	-	TRBD2	TRBJ2-1	CASSLVPGLADNEQFF	TGTGCCAGCAGCTTAGTACCGGGACTAGCAGACAATGAGCAGTTCTTC
TRBV11-2	-	TRBD1	TRBJ2-3	CASSIHKGAVGDTQYF	TGTGCCAGCAGCATCCATAAGGGGGCTGTTGGAGATACGCAGTATTTT
TRBV12-3/TRBV12-4	many	-	TRBJ2-5	CASSLQAIGRTQYF	TGTGCCAGCAGTTTACAGGCGATTGGTAGGACCCAGTACTTC
TRBV7-6	-	-	TRBJ2-7	CASSLEAGWSYEQYF	TGTGCCAGCAGCTTGGAGGCAGGGTGGTCCTACGAGCAGTACTTC
TRBV29-1	few	-	TRBJ2-6	CSADSSSGANVLTF	TGCAGCGCTGACAGCAGCTCTGGGGCCAACGTCCTGACTTTC
TRBV4-3	-	-	TRBJ2-1	CASSQPPGNHEQFF	TGCGCCAGCAGCCAACCACCAGGGAATCATGAGCAGTTCTTC
TRBV20-1	-	-	TRBJ2-7	CSAVSTYEQYF	TGCAGTGCGGTCAGTACCTACGAGCAGTACTTC
TRBV12-3/TRBV12-4	-	-	TRBJ1-6	CASSPGKYDSPLHF	TGTGCCAGCAGTCCCGGGAAATACGATTCACCCCTCCACTTT
TRBV7-3	few	TRBD2	TRBJ2-3	CASSPRTSGGAQYF	TGTGCCAGCAGCCCCCGGACTAGCGGGGGCGCGCAGTATTTT
TRBV20-1	few	TRBD2	TRBJ2-4	CSARDTQREYSKNIQYF	TGCAGTGCTAGGGACACGCAGCGGGAGTATTCCAAAAACATTCAGTACTTC
TRBV20-1	-	TRBD1	TRBJ2-6	CSARDVRVAGGDSGANVLTF	TGCAGTGCTAGAGATGTCCGAGTAGCAGGGGGCGACTCTGGGGCCAACGTCCTGACTTTC
TRBV3-1	-	TRBD1	TRBJ1-2	CASSHEGQVYGYTF	TGTGCCAGCAGCCACGAAGGACAGGTCTATGGCTACACCTTC
TRBV12-3/TRBV12-4	-	-	TRBJ2-1	CASSLRWEEQFF	TGTGCCAGCAGTTTAAGGTGGGAGGAGCAGTTCTTC
TRBV27	-	-	TRBJ2-5	CASSLSPLGGGETQYF	TGTGCCAGCAGTTTATCCCCACTGGGGGGAGGAGAGACCCAGTACTTC
TRBV24-1	few	TRBD1	TRBJ2-5	CATSVGTAQETQYF	TGTGCCACCAGTGTTGGGACAGCCCAAGAGACCCAGTACTTC
TRBV10-3	-	-	TRBJ2-7	CAISESRPGQYEQYF	TGTGCCATCAGTGAGTCGAGGCCGGGGCAATACGAGCAGTACTTC
TRBV28	-	-	TRBJ2-7	CATKPQGLRDEQYF	TGTGCCACCAAACCTCAGGGATTAAGGGACGAGCAGTACTTC
TRBV7-9	-	TRBD1	TRBJ2-5	CASSLTTGLRETQYF	TGTGCCAGCAGCCTAACGACAGGGCTTCGAGAGACCCAGTACTTC
TRBV25-1	-	-	TRBJ2-4	CASSERKEAKNIQYF	TGTGCCAGCAGTGAACGAAAGGAAGCCAAAAACATTCAGTACTTC